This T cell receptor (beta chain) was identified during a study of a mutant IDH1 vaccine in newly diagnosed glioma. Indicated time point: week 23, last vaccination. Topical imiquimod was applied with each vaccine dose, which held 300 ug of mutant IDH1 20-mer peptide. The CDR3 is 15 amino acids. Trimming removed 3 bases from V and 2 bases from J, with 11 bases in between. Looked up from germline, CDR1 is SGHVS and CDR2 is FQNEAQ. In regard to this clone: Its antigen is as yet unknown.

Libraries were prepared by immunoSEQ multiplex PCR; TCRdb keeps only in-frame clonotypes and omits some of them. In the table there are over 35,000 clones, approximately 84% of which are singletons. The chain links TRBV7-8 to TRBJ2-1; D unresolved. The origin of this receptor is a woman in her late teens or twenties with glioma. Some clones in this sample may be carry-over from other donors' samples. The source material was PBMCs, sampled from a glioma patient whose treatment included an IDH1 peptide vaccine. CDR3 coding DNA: TGTGCCAGCAGCTTGGTTAAAAGGGCCTACAATGAGCAGTTCTTC. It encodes CASSLVKRAYNEQFF.